Listed here are 27 T cell receptor beta chains from one sample, sequenced in a study of T-cell reconstitution after alpha-beta-depleted transplantation in children (dated by TCRdb to 2016 to 2017). Taken with the paper, the label for treatment or condition translates to: allogeneic hematopoietic cell transplantation with graft depleted of TCRalphabeta T cells and CD19 B cells. Library prep was done by PCR. The data were produced on an Illumina HiSeq 2500. To normalize quantification of the TCRbeta repertoire, the TCR libraries were built with molecular barcoding that relied on unique molecular identifiers. TCRdb itself trimmed the public reads at Q25 with fastp, ran MiXCR and retained productive beta chains. Identical CDR3 proteins give one entry, which carries the most common genes and DNA. For this sample there are 200,000 to 250,000 distinct CDR3 sequences; 5.5% to 7% appear just once. 5% to 6.5% of the sample goes to the ten largest clones.

The sample was PBMCs, taken before TCRalphabeta/CD19-depleted stem cell transplant. Receptor source: a boy aged 2 to 10 with acute lymphoblastic leukemia, due to receive a stem cell transplant.

This clonotype was recorded at least ten times. The chain has TRBV5-1 and TRBJ1-1; the D gene is possibly TRBD1 (6 bases). This CDR3 region has 15 residues. V was clipped by 4 bases and J by 6 bases, with 19 bases between them. Germline CDR1 SGHRS, CDR2 YFSETQ. The chain's CDR3 is CASSQEGHISSEAFF. DNA for the CDR3: TGCGCCAGCAGCCAAGAGGGACATATCTCGTCTGAAGCTTTCTTT.

There are many counts of this clonotype. This sequence joins TRBV20-1 and TRBJ2-5; 7 nucleotides agree with TRBD2. Per the germline V gene, CDR1 is DFQATT and CDR2 is SNEGSKA (reference sequence). CDR3 length: 15 residues. The J segment lost 5 bases and the V segment lost 2 bases, leaving 11 bases of the junction unmatched. The CDR3 DNA reads as TGCAGTGCTAGAACCGGGACTACCTGGTCGGAGACCCAGTACTTC. Translated, it gives CSARTGTTWSETQYF.

The gene calls are TRBV11-2 and TRBJ2-7; 8 nucleotides align to TRBD1. Germline loops: CDR1 SGHAT, CDR2 FQNNGV. The V and J ends lost 7 bases and 2 bases, in that order; junction bases with no gene match: 13. This CDR3 comprises 16 residues. CDR3 nucleotide sequence: TGTGCCAGCAAAAGGGGCCTCGACAGGGGAGCCTACGAGCAGTACTTC. It translates to CASKRGLDRGAYEQYF.

This clonotype appeared many times. The chain joins TRBV6-2 or TRBV6-3 to TRBJ1-4, with 7 bases that match TRBD1. In germline, CDR1 is MNHEY, CDR2 SVGEGT. The CDR3 sequence is 16 residues long. V was clipped by 4 bases and J by 4 bases; unmatched bases: 9. The CDR3 reads CASSSNHRDSNEKLFF. The CDR3 nucleotides are TGTGCCAGCAGTTCGAATCACCGGGACAGTAATGAAAAACTGTTTTTT.

This clonotype was observed many times. This rearrangement joins TRBV28 to TRBJ2-1; D might be TRBD1 or TRBD2, each matching 5 bases. The CDR3 loop spans 19 amino acids. CDR1 is MDHEN and CDR2 is SYDVKM in the germline V gene. The V gene lost 3 bases and the J gene lost 5 bases, with 26 bases spanning the gap. This chain's CDR3 is CASSFREGSKPKTHNEQFF. The CDR3 DNA reads as TGTGCCAGCAGTTTTCGAGAGGGGTCGAAGCCCAAAACCCACAATGAGCAGTTCTTC.

There are many counts of this clonotype. CDR3 bases: TGTGCCATCAGCCCTAGAGATGGGCCGACTAACCTAGGCGAGCAGTACTTC. This translates into CAISPRDGPTNLGEQYF. The V call is TRBV10-3, the J call TRBJ2-7; tentative D call: TRBD2 (5 bases). This CDR3 has 17 amino acids. Germline V CDR1 and CDR2: ENHRY, SYGVKD. Trimming left V 6 bases short and J 6 bases short, with 27 bases between.

The chain employs TRBV15 and TRBJ2-5, with D perhaps matching TRBD2 (7 bases). This CDR3 contains 15 residues. Between the trimmed V and J ends, which lost 3 bases and 4 bases, there was a span of 15 bases. Germline values: CDR1 LNHNV, CDR2 YYDKDF (reference sequence). The DNA for the CDR3 is TGTGCCACCAGCAGCCCCGCCGGGGGGCGAGAGACCCAGTACTTC. This gives the protein CATSSPAGGRETQYF.

The CDR3 DNA reads TGTGCCAGCAGCGCTCAGTGGGGGGGCAGCGGGGCGCGCGGGACCCAGTACTTC. Its translation: CASSAQWGGSGARGTQYF. The chain joins TRBV11-2 to TRBJ2-5; D might be TRBD2 (7 bases). V lost 5 bases and J 7 bases, leaving 29 bases between the germline ends. This CDR3 has 18 residues. CDR1 and CDR2 (germline): SGHAT, FQNNGV.

This clonotype was recorded at least ten times. The chain uses TRBV11-2 and TRBJ2-7, with a weak D call TRBD1 (6 bases). The V gene's germline CDR1 is SGHAT and CDR2 FQNNGV. The CDR3 has 18 residues. The germline V and J ends were trimmed by 7 bases and 0 bases, with 25 bases remaining between them. CDR3 in amino acids: CASNSVVQGSSHSYEQYF. CDR3 nucleotide sequence: TGTGCCAGCAACTCCGTGGTACAGGGTAGTTCCCACTCCTACGAGCAGTACTTC. Together with reference TRBV11-2 and TRBJ2-7, the CDR3 gives the full variable domain: EAGVAQSPRYKIIEKRQSVAFWCNPISGHATLYWYQQILGQGPKLLIQFQNNGVVDDSQLPKDRFSAERLKGVDSTLKIQPAKLEDSAVYLCASNSVVQGSSHSYEQYFGPGTRLTVT.

This clonotype was seen ten or more times. V usage is TRBV18 and J usage is TRBJ2-7; D is perhaps TRBD1 (6 bases). This CDR3 contains 14 residues. Trimming shortened V by 0 bases and J by 5 bases, and 11 bases separated the two germline ends. Per germline, CDR1 KGHSH and CDR2 LQKENI. The CDR3 sequence is CASSPPGAGNEQYF. The CDR3 DNA reads as TGTGCCAGCTCACCACCGGGGGCAGGAAACGAGCAGTACTTC.

This clonotype showed up many times. The chain combines TRBV29-1 with TRBJ2-1; TRBD2 matches at 10 bases. Germline values: CDR1 SQVTM, CDR2 ANQGSEA. J lost 0 bases, V lost 4 bases, and 9 bases had no gene match. This CDR3 comprises 17 residues. DNA of the CDR3: TGCAGCGTTGGGACTAGCGGAGGCCCGAGCTCCTACAATGAGCAGTTCTTC. It encodes CSVGTSGGPSSYNEQFF.

This clonotype was seen ten or more times. J is TRBJ2-5 and V is TRBV14; D may be TRBD2 (6 bases). The germline V gene encodes CDR1 SGHDN and CDR2 FVKESK. Trimming removed 4 bases from V and 3 bases from J, with 15 bases in between. The CDR3 has 15 residues. This chain's CDR3 is CASSPPGGRKETQYF. The CDR3 DNA reads TGTGCCAGCAGCCCCCCCGGGGGAAGGAAAGAGACCCAGTACTTC. The full variable domain, in which reference TRBV14 and TRBJ2-5 provide the parts outside the CDR3, is EAGVTQFPSHSVIEKGQTVTLRCDPISGHDNLYWYRRVMGKEIKFLLHFVKESKQDESGMPNNRFLAERTGGTYSTLKVQPAELEDSGVYFCASSPPGGRKETQYFGPGTRLLVL.

This clonotype was detected a few times. The chain has TRBV20-1 and TRBJ2-1; D unclear. V was clipped by 1 base and J by 0 bases, with 7 bases between them. CDR1 and CDR2 from the germline V gene are DFQATT and SNEGSKA (reference sequence). The CDR3 is made up of 14 amino acids. In DNA, the CDR3 is TGCAGTGCTAGAGTGGCGGCCTCCTACAATGAGCAGTTCTTC. This translates into CSARVAASYNEQFF.

This chain connects TRBV10-2 to TRBJ2-2; TRBD2 is a possible D gene (5 bases). The CDR3 totals 15 residues. V was cut by 6 bases and J by 6 bases, with 17 bases left in between. Germline V gene lookup returns CDR1 WSHSY and CDR2 SAAADI. The CDR3 DNA sequence: TGCGCCAGCAGGGGCCTCGGGGTCACAGCCGGGGAGCTGTTTTTT. Its protein is CASRGLGVTAGELFF.

At least ten counts were recorded for this clonotype. V gene TRBV9 combines with J gene TRBJ2-7; D tentatively fits TRBD1 or TRBD2 (6 bases each). Germline V gene data show CDR1 as SGDLS and CDR2 as YYNGEE. The CDR3 has 13 amino acids. V was trimmed by 0 bases and J by 7 bases, leaving 11 bases between them. The CDR3: CASSVAWGAEQYF. CDR3 nucleotides: TGTGCCAGCAGCGTAGCTTGGGGGGCAGAGCAGTACTTC.

This clonotype was detected many times. The rearrangement links TRBV20-1 to TRBJ2-1, with 7 bases aligning to TRBD2. This CDR3 has 13 amino acids. The trim removed 1 base at V and 3 bases at J, leaving 0 bases unmatched. Germline V CDR1 and CDR2: DFQATT, SNEGSKA (reference sequence). CDR3 amino acids: CSARGGGYNEQFF. The CDR3 nucleotides are TGCAGTGCTAGAGGGGGGGGCTACAATGAGCAGTTCTTC.

This clonotype was found a few times. The chain has TRBV29-1 and TRBJ1-2; D may be TRBD1 (6 bases). Germline lookup yields CDR1 SQVTM and CDR2 ANQGSEA. The CDR3 covers 13 residues. With 0 bases removed from V and 7 bases from J, the gap between germline ends came to 12 bases. CDR3 in DNA: TGCAGCGTTGAAGAACCCGACAGGCCTGGCTACACCTTC. Amino acid sequence: CSVEEPDRPGYTF.

This chain uses TRBV7-9 with TRBJ2-7, with 7 bases fitting TRBD1. V was clipped by 3 bases and J by 5 bases; unmatched bases: 7. Germline values: CDR1 SEHNR, CDR2 FQNEAQ (reference sequence). This CDR3 has 14 residues. The CDR3 nucleotides are TGTGCCAGCAGCTTTTTAGTAGGGGGCAACGAGCAGTACTTC. It codes for CASSFLVGGNEQYF.

This clonotype appeared a few times. The chain has TRBV28 and TRBJ1-5; tentatively, D is TRBD1 (5 bases). The CDR3 is made up of 16 amino acids. Trimming removed 2 bases at V and 0 bases at J, with 11 bases between. CDR1 MDHEN and CDR2 SYDVKM come from the germline V gene. Here the CDR3 reads CASSLRGPNSNQPQHF. For the CDR3, the DNA is TGTGCCAGCAGTTTACGGGGCCCGAATAGCAATCAGCCCCAGCATTTT.

This clonotype came up a few times. This rearrangement joins TRBV7-2 to TRBJ2-3; D is undetermined. CDR1 and CDR2 from the germline V gene are SGHTA and FQGNSA. The V and J ends lost 1 base and 4 bases respectively, with 6 bases between them. The length of the CDR3 is 13 residues. The CDR3 bases are TGTGCCAGCAGCTTAGTCCCCTCAGATACGCAGTATTTT. Translated, it gives CASSLVPSDTQYF.

Concerning this clonotype itself: This may stem from a read error, because a much larger clone lies one nucleotide away. The rearrangement links TRBV9 to TRBJ2-2; D gene ambiguous. Trimming took 0 bases from V and 6 from J, leaving 15 bases between them. The CDR3 spans 16 residues. The germline V gene has CDR1 SGDLS and CDR2 YYNGEE. As DNA, the CDR3 is TGTGCCAGCAGCGTAGATGAGGAGTTGGTAGCCGGGGAGCTGTTTTTT. It yields the protein CASSVDEELVAGELFF.

There are many counts of this clonotype. The rearrangement uses TRBV20-1 and TRBJ2-3, with 8 bases identical to TRBD1. Germline loops: CDR1 DFQATT, CDR2 SNEGSKA (reference sequence). Trimming cost V 6 bases and J 5 bases; bases outside gene matches: 7. CDR3 length equals 13 residues. This CDR3 reads CSAIQGARDTQYF. CDR3 in DNA: TGCAGTGCAATTCAGGGGGCGAGAGATACGCAGTATTTT.

This clonotype was observed many times. The rearrangement uses TRBV20-1 and TRBJ2-7; D possibly matches TRBD1 or TRBD2 (5 bases each). CDR3 length: 13 residues. Trimming removed 8 bases from V and 0 bases from J, with 14 bases in between. Germline CDR1 reads DFQATT; CDR2 reads SNEGSKA (reference sequence). CDR3 residues: CSLAAGTSYEQYF. DNA for the CDR3: TGCAGTCTCGCAGCCGGGACCTCCTACGAGCAGTACTTC.

This clonotype was seen only a few times. The J gene is TRBJ1-4, the V gene TRBV29-1; no definite D call. Deletions cut 6 bases from V and 5 bases from J, with 13 bases between. The germline CDR1 and CDR2 sequences are SQVTM and ANQGSEA. The CDR3 sequence is 13 residues long. In DNA form, the CDR3 reads TGCAGCGTGAGCGACACCGTAAATGAAAAACTGTTTTTT. Translation gives CSVSDTVNEKLFF.

This clonotype was seen ten or more times. This sequence joins TRBV28 and TRBJ2-2; 12 positions match TRBD2. Germline V lookup: CDR1 MDHEN, CDR2 SYDVKM. Trimming at V came to 2 bases and at J to 7 bases, leaving 2 bases not matched to a gene. The CDR3 is made up of 15 amino acids. CDR3 in DNA: TGTGCCAGCAGTTTACTAGCGGGAGGGAACGGGGAGCTGTTTTTT. Protein product: CASSLLAGGNGELFF.

This clonotype has just a few counts. The V gene is TRBV20-1, the J gene TRBJ1-5; D is undetermined. The CDR3 is 15 residues long. Germline CDR1 reads DFQATT; CDR2 reads SNEGSKA (reference sequence). The V gene lost 0 bases and the J gene lost 2 bases, with 11 bases spanning the gap. CDR3 DNA sequence: TGCAGTGCTAGAGATATCGAGACGGGCAATCAGCCCCAGCATTTT. Amino acid sequence: CSARDIETGNQPQHF.

In this sample, this clonotype turned up many times. The chain links TRBV9 to TRBJ2-3, with TRBD2 matching 7 bases. The V gene's germline CDR1 is SGDLS and CDR2 YYNGEE. The CDR3 is 14 amino acids. V lost 0 bases and J lost 5; bases outside the gene matches: 3. For the CDR3, the DNA is TGTGCCAGCAGCGTAGCTGTAGCGGGAGATACGCAGTATTTT. It codes for CASSVAVAGDTQYF.